This T cell receptor (beta chain) appears in the sequencing data of a study of cytomegalovirus exposure and HLA in healthy donors. Across the whole study: HLA-typed donors were the source of some 85 million unique TCRs, which an early data release held. Study-wide points: Sequencing probably produced one cluster of sequence variants that were highly shared.

Details on this clone: The target antigen is unknown.

With 60 Vbeta and 13 Jbeta primers, the PCR was carried out. In the original analysis: A later analysis counted approximately 88 million unique TCR beta chains, some 11 million shared. Libraries were prepared by immunoSEQ multiplex PCR; TCRdb keeps only in-frame clonotypes and omits some of them. Clone size and the V and J calls come from that table; the DNA yielded D and trimming. The sample lists some 110,000 clones; roughly 82% were seen once. Each donor was nominally healthy when sampled (though unrecorded immune exposures were likely). Between the trimmed V and J ends, which lost 5 bases and 5 bases, there was a span of 14 bases. The CDR3 is made up of 14 amino acids. Germline V gene data show CDR1 as SGHTA and CDR2 as FQGTGA.

The chain joins TRBV7-3 to TRBJ2-3, with D perhaps TRBD2 (5 bases). This TCR was sampled from a woman between 35 and 50 years old in good health and CMV-seropositive. The sequencing input was PBMCs. The CDR3 loop reads CASSLTSSGDTQYF. The CDR3 DNA reads as TGTGCCAGCAGCCTTACTAGTTCGGGAGATACGCAGTATTTT.